The present T cell receptor (beta chain) was sequenced within a study of T-cell memory formation after mild COVID-19. Findings of the study overall: A second wave of clones peaked on day 37, and their SARS-CoV-2 specificity went unconfirmed.

On this clonotype itself: The antigen remains undetermined.

The 5'RACE method, run with constant-segment primers, produced TCR alpha and TCR beta cDNA libraries (carrying sample barcodes and UMIs). MiXCR, applied by TCRdb to the 5' RACE reads, yields one record per CDR3 protein. The sample holds some 130,000 distinct CDR3 sequences, 16% seen once. Material: PBMCs or a T cell subset sorted from them (not recorded which). The receptor was isolated from an adult woman who had mild COVID-19 (a few samples of this study predate the infection). Cell type and time point are not known.

DNA for the CDR3: TGTGCCAGCAGGCGTTGGGACGGAGGTGAGCAGTTCTTC. It encodes CASRRWDGGEQFF. The chain is built from TRBV4-2 and TRBJ2-1; D might be TRBD1 or TRBD2, each matching 5 bases. V dropped 6 bases and J dropped 9 bases, with 15 bases sitting between them. CDR1 and CDR2 (germline): LGHNA, YNFKEQ. The CDR3 runs 13 residues.